The rows below give T cell receptor beta chains drawn from one sample of a study of spatial heterogeneity in lung cancer. Each CDR3 protein is one row after TCRdb ran MiXCR on the 5' RACE reads. The table records some 40,000 distinct CDR3 sequences, less than 5.5% of them present only once. Source: PBMCs, taken at surgery. These receptors were taken from a female donor with early-stage non-small cell lung cancer. The CDR3 runs from the conserved cysteine through the conserved F or W. Fields, in order: D gene, J gene, V gene, clone size, CDR3 protein, CDR3 DNA. The D gene is left open where the match is weak. A clone size is listed for some rows: how often the clone was seen (once, few, many), or a class if it is expanded.

D gene: -
J gene: TRBJ1-1
V gene: TRBV20-1
clone size: many
CDR3 protein: CSARDADGGDTEAFF
CDR3 DNA: TGCAGTGCTAGAGATGCAGACGGGGGGGACACTGAAGCTTTCTTT

D gene: -
J gene: TRBJ1-2
V gene: TRBV6-1
clone size: many
CDR3 protein: CASSIGLQRNYGYTF
CDR3 DNA: TGTGCCAGCAGTATAGGACTCCAAAGGAACTATGGCTACACCTTC

D gene: TRBD1
J gene: TRBJ2-7
V gene: TRBV28
clone size: many
CDR3 protein: CASSLGQGVHEQYF
CDR3 DNA: TGTGCCAGCAGTTTAGGACAGGGTGTCCACGAGCAGTACTTC

D gene: -
J gene: TRBJ1-1
V gene: TRBV4-1
clone size: -
CDR3 protein: CASRLNEGGTEAFF
CDR3 DNA: TGCGCCAGCAGGCTCAATGAAGGCGGGACTGAAGCTTTCTTT

D gene: -
J gene: TRBJ1-1
V gene: TRBV9
clone size: many
CDR3 protein: CASSVGLEGIPEAFF
CDR3 DNA: TGTGCCAGCAGCGTAGGTTTGGAGGGGATCCCTGAAGCTTTCTTT

D gene: TRBD1
J gene: TRBJ2-3
V gene: TRBV5-5
clone size: -
CDR3 protein: CASSVIGTGSTDTQYF
CDR3 DNA: TGTGCCAGCAGCGTCATCGGGACAGGGAGCACAGATACGCAGTATTTT

D gene: -
J gene: TRBJ1-3
V gene: TRBV30
clone size: few
CDR3 protein: CAWKWGRGRNTIYF
CDR3 DNA: TGTGCCTGGAAATGGGGCAGGGGTAGAAACACCATATATTTT

D gene: -
J gene: TRBJ2-7
V gene: TRBV18
clone size: many
CDR3 protein: CASSPGTSSYEQYF
CDR3 DNA: TGTGCCAGCTCCCCAGGGACGAGCTCCTACGAGCAGTACTTC

D gene: -
J gene: TRBJ2-1
V gene: TRBV7-7
clone size: many
CDR3 protein: CASSSRGDPRNEQFF
CDR3 DNA: TGTGCTAGCAGCTCCCGAGGAGATCCCCGGAATGAGCAGTTCTTC

D gene: -
J gene: TRBJ2-7
V gene: TRBV6-1
clone size: medium-sized
CDR3 protein: CASSEPYEQYF
CDR3 DNA: TGTGCCAGCAGTGAGCCCTACGAGCAGTACTTC

D gene: TRBD2
J gene: TRBJ2-3
V gene: TRBV29-1
clone size: many
CDR3 protein: CSVTPSSGGTDTQYF
CDR3 DNA: TGCAGCGTGACCCCCTCGAGCGGGGGGACTGATACGCAGTATTTT

D gene: -
J gene: TRBJ2-7
V gene: TRBV6-5
clone size: many
CDR3 protein: CASSYADSYEQYF
CDR3 DNA: TGTGCCAGCAGTTACGCAGACTCCTACGAGCAGTACTTC

D gene: -
J gene: TRBJ2-5
V gene: TRBV5-1
clone size: many
CDR3 protein: CASSLNGGGTETQYF
CDR3 DNA: TGCGCCAGCAGCTTGAATGGAGGGGGTACCGAGACCCAGTACTTC

D gene: TRBD1
J gene: TRBJ1-1
V gene: TRBV7-2
clone size: many
CDR3 protein: CASSLVGQGDTEAFF
CDR3 DNA: TGTGCCAGCAGCTTAGTCGGACAGGGAGATACTGAAGCTTTCTTT

D gene: -
J gene: TRBJ2-3
V gene: TRBV6-5
clone size: -
CDR3 protein: CASSLPGRTDTQYF
CDR3 DNA: TGTGCCAGCAGCCTCCCGGGCCGCACAGATACGCAGTATTTT

D gene: TRBD1
J gene: TRBJ2-7
V gene: TRBV15
clone size: -
CDR3 protein: CATSETGTGRSYEQYF
CDR3 DNA: TGTGCCACCAGTGAAACCGGGACAGGGCGATCCTACGAGCAGTACTTC

D gene: -
J gene: TRBJ2-1
V gene: TRBV6-5
clone size: many
CDR3 protein: CASRGPGSTYNEQFF
CDR3 DNA: TGTGCCAGCAGGGGCCCGGGCTCTACTTACAATGAGCAGTTCTTC

D gene: TRBD2
J gene: TRBJ2-2
V gene: TRBV27
clone size: many
CDR3 protein: CASSLFRLAGGSNTGELFF
CDR3 DNA: TGTGCCAGCAGTCTTTTCCGACTAGCGGGGGGCTCGAACACCGGGGAGCTGTTTTTT

D gene: TRBD1
J gene: TRBJ1-2
V gene: TRBV4-2
clone size: many
CDR3 protein: CASSQVLAAGQGADGYTF
CDR3 DNA: TGTGCCAGCAGCCAAGTACTCGCTGCCGGACAGGGGGCCGATGGCTACACCTTC

D gene: TRBD1
J gene: TRBJ2-6
V gene: TRBV12-3/TRBV12-4
clone size: many
CDR3 protein: CASSLGTGGAGANVLTF
CDR3 DNA: TGTGCCAGCAGTTTAGGGACAGGGGGCGCTGGGGCCAACGTCCTGACTTTC

D gene: -
J gene: TRBJ2-7
V gene: TRBV10-3
clone size: -
CDR3 protein: CAISEGLNYEQYF
CDR3 DNA: TGTGCCATCAGTGAAGGACTAAACTACGAGCAGTACTTC

D gene: -
J gene: TRBJ1-1
V gene: TRBV10-1
clone size: few
CDR3 protein: CASRPDGYEAFF
CDR3 DNA: TGCGCCAGCAGACCGGACGGATATGAAGCTTTCTTT